This record looks at one T cell receptor beta chain sequence and its context. The sample originates from a study of blood T cell repertoires in COVID-19. Study in general: Whether acute or convalescent, the COVID-19 samples came from the United States, Italy and Spain.

The CDR3 is made up of 15 amino acids. Per germline, CDR1 SQVTM and CDR2 ANQGSEA. The J segment lost 2 bases and the V segment lost 4 bases, leaving 11 bases of the junction unmatched. In the original analysis: Amplification of reference gene primers was used by the study to estimate nucleated cell counts. The repertoire was sequenced with immunoSEQ multiplex PCR; TCRdb's copy has only in-frame clones and lacks some. Clone size and the V and J calls come from that table; the DNA yielded D and trimming. The data contain about 300,000 clones, about 82% of them seen just once; the ten biggest clones take up about 1.7%.

This clonotype was sampled from a woman in her forties or fifties with acute or convalescent COVID-19. This chain connects TRBV29-1 to TRBJ2-7; 7 nucleotides agree with TRBD1. The source material was peripheral blood. CDR3 loop: CSVVRQGLTPYEQYF. For the CDR3, the DNA is TGCAGCGTTGTCCGACAGGGCCTCACACCCTACGAGCAGTACTTC.